This TCR beta chain was sequenced in a study of blood T cell repertoires in COVID-19. As for the study in general: The samples span acute and convalescent COVID-19 from the United States, Italy and Spain.

Per the study methods: Reference gene primer amplification yielded estimated nucleated cell counts. The assay was immunoSEQ multiplex PCR, and TCRdb's table has in-frame clones only and misses some. The V and J calls and clone size are taken from that table; D and trimming were inferred from the DNA. The sample contains approximately 210,000 clones, roughly 85% of which appear only once. The sequenced material came from peripheral blood. This TCR was recovered from a middle-aged woman with active or convalescent COVID-19.

Here the CDR3 reads CASSYEPGLDTDTQYF. CDR3 sequence (DNA): TGTGCCAGCAGCTACGAACCGGGACTAGACACAGATACGCAGTATTTT. V gene TRBV7-3 combines with J gene TRBJ2-3, with 8 bases identical to TRBD2. CDR1 SGHTA and CDR2 FQGTGA come from the germline V gene. The CDR3 runs 16 residues. Unmatched junction bases numbered 8, after V lost 4 bases and J lost 2 bases.